This T cell receptor (beta chain) is drawn from a study of T cell repertoires in cytomegalovirus infection. Study at large: Public signatures in TCR beta pointed to CMV infection and matching HLA type.

This CDR3 comprises 16 residues. Germline V gene lookup returns CDR1 SGHRS and CDR2 YFSETQ. Trimming removed 0 bases at V and 1 base at J, with 13 bases between. To note about this clonotype: Its antigen is not identified.

Study-wide points: The ex vivo response was dominated by HLA-C-restricted CMV-specific TCR beta clonotypes.

TCRdb fed the reads into MiXCR, producing one record per CDR3 protein. The profile shows 70,000 to 95,000 distinct CDR3 sequences, 25% to 30% of them singletons. V and J are TRBV5-1 and TRBJ1-2; D remains ambiguous. This TCR was recovered from a human donor in good health (CMV status not recorded). Some clones in this sample may be carry-over from other donors' samples. Sequences were derived from CD8+ T cells from cultured PBMCs, sampled from culture after CMV antigen stimulation. In DNA form, the CDR3 reads TGCGCCAGCAGCTTGGCCAGCTACGGGATTAACTATGGCTACACCTTC. Translation gives CASSLASYGINYGYTF.